The 3 T cell receptor beta chains presented below share a single source sample, sequenced in a study of cytomegalovirus exposure and HLA in healthy donors. With 60 Vbeta and 13 Jbeta primers, the PCR was carried out. Sequenced by immunoSEQ multiplex PCR; TCRdb stores in-frame clones only, minus some. Here the sample spans 240,000 or so clones, 82% being singletons. Sequenced input: PBMCs. The source of these receptors is a woman aged 40 to 50 in good health and CMV-seropositive.

V gene TRBV5-4 combines with J gene TRBJ2-5, with 12 positions matching TRBD2. The CDR3 covers 15 residues. The germline gives CDR1 SGHNT, CDR2 YYREEE (reference sequence). The ends lost 1 base at V and 11 bases at J; junction bases unmatched: 9. The CDR3 DNA is TGTGCCAGCAGCTTGACTAGCGGGGGGCTAAAGGAGCAGTACTTC. This encodes CASSLTSGGLKEQYF.

V is TRBV10-3 and J is TRBJ2-2, with 11 positions matching TRBD2. The CDR3 is 15 amino acids. J gave up 6 bases and V 4 bases, and 4 bases lay outside the gene matches. The V gene's germline CDR1 is ENHRY and CDR2 SYGVKD. Written as DNA, the CDR3 is TGTGCCATCAGTGCGGCTAGCGGGGGGCCCGGGGAGCTGTTTTTT. Amino acids: CAISAASGGPGELFF.

The chain couples TRBV7-2 to TRBJ2-5; D may be TRBD2 (6 bases). The germline CDR1 and CDR2 sequences are SGHTA and FQGNSA. The V end lost 5 bases, the J end lost 11 bases, and 21 bases lay between the germline ends. CDR3 length: 14 residues. The CDR3 coding sequence is TGTGCCAGCAGCCCTGGGACTGGGGTGGGGGAGCAGTACTTC. It specifies CASSPGTGVGEQYF.